The clone carrying this TCR beta chain was observed a few times. What it binds is unknown. Cells stained for CD3, CD4, CD8, CD45RA and CD27 were sorted into four subsets. The beta constant-region primer was an equimolar mix of two oligonucleotides covering TRBC1 and TRBC2. Nested alpha and beta constant-region primers with the SP2 primer drove four PCR rounds on ligated cDNA. Each CDR3 protein gets one entry after TCRdb re-called the UMI-ligation and nested PCR reads with MiXCR. The sample records under 150,000 distinct CDR3 sequences, under 25% being singletons. This specimen belongs to a study of naive and memory T cell subsets. Study-wide results and limits: Naive repertoires, especially CD8, held a few larger clonotypes, possibly memory cells re-expressing CD45RA. Over 85% of naive TCR sequences appeared only once, unlike memory subsets.

The sample was naive CD8+ T cells from blood. This TCR derives from a human donor in good health.

The CDR3 DNA reads as TGTGCCAGCAGTTACTCGAAGGTCCAGGGCACCCCCACCGGGGAGCTGTTTTTT. Translation gives CASSYSKVQGTPTGELFF. The V gene is TRBV6-2 or TRBV6-3, the J gene TRBJ2-2, with D perhaps TRBD1 (5 bases). The CDR3 is 18 residues long. V lost 0 bases and J 4 bases, leaving 18 bases between the germline ends. The germline CDR1 and CDR2 sequences are MNHEY and SVGEGT.